The 15 T cell receptor beta chains below come from one sample, sequenced in a study of T cells in Graves' hyperthyroidism and ophthalmopathy. There were TCR beta CDR3 regions amplified from RNA transcripts. HTBI primers drove first-round RT-PCR of the TCR CDR3. Each CDR3 protein gets one entry after TCRdb re-called the multiplex PCR reads with MiXCR. The sample shows a few hundred thousand distinct CDR3 sequences, 35% to 55% of them seen only once. The material sequenced was peripheral blood or thyroid tissue (not recorded which). The source of these receptors is an adult woman with Graves' disease, either hyperthyroidism or ophthalmopathy (not recorded which).

The V and J genes are TRBV20-1 and TRBJ2-2; weak D call: TRBD1 (6 bases). V lost 3 bases and J 0 bases, leaving 11 bases between the germline ends. Germline values: CDR1 DFQATT, CDR2 SNEGSKA (reference sequence). The CDR3 has 15 amino acids. CDR3 coding DNA: TGCAGTGCTAGGTCTGGGACAACGAACACCGGGGAGCTGTTTTTT. Its protein product is CSARSGTTNTGELFF.

In nucleotides, the CDR3 is TGCGCCAGCAGCCAGACAGGGGAGGACGGCTACACCTTC. Encoded protein: CASSQTGEDGYTF. The chain joins TRBV5-1 to TRBJ1-2, with 8 nucleotides matching TRBD1. This CDR3 has 13 amino acids. V shed 4 bases, J shed 8 bases, and the junction held 7 bases outside the gene matches. Germline CDR1 is SGHRS and CDR2 is YFSETQ.

In its sample, this clonotype was seen a few times. The chain employs TRBV9 and TRBJ2-6, with D maybe TRBD2 (5 bases). The CDR3 has 16 residues. The V gene lost 3 bases and the J gene lost 0 bases, with 10 bases spanning the gap. Germline V gives CDR1 SGDLS, CDR2 YYNGEE. The CDR3 here is CASSALSGSGANVLTF. As DNA, the CDR3 is TGTGCCAGCAGCGCCCTCAGCGGCTCTGGGGCCAACGTCCTGACTTTC.

The V call is TRBV19, the J call TRBJ1-1, with 9 bases that match TRBD1. This CDR3 contains 15 residues. The trim removed 4 bases at V and 4 bases at J, leaving 7 bases unmatched. The germline gives CDR1 LNHDA, CDR2 SQIVND (reference sequence). The CDR3 here is CASSKTGTGITEAFF. The CDR3 DNA follows: TGTGCCAGTAGTAAGACCGGGACAGGGATCACTGAAGCTTTCTTT.

This clonotype showed up just a few times. The chain employs TRBV28 and TRBJ1-2; 10 bases map to TRBD1. The CDR3 totals 14 residues. Germline CDR1 reads MDHEN; CDR2 reads SYDVKM. The V segment lost 10 bases and the J segment 6 bases; nucleotides outside the gene matches: 11. The CDR3 region has the DNA TGTGCCATGGGACGGGACAGGGGTGGAGATGGCTACACCTTC. The encoded protein is CAMGRDRGGDGYTF.

This clonotype was counted many times. V usage is TRBV2 and J usage is TRBJ2-2, with no clear D. The V gene's germline CDR1 is SNHLY and CDR2 FYNNEI. Trimming pared 5 bases from V and 0 bases from J, leaving 16 bases between. The CDR3 spans 17 residues. In DNA form, the CDR3 reads TGTGCCAGCAGTTACTCTAAACGAATCCCGAACACCGGGGAGCTGTTTTTT. Its translation: CASSYSKRIPNTGELFF.

The V and J genes are TRBV7-9 and TRBJ2-4, with 7 bases that match TRBD1. This CDR3 contains 14 residues. J gave up 2 bases and V 4 bases, and 2 bases lay outside the gene matches. Germline V gives CDR1 SEHNR, CDR2 FQNEAQ (reference sequence). This CDR3 reads CASSSTGTKNIQYF. The CDR3 nucleotides are TGTGCCAGCAGCTCGACAGGGACCAAAAACATTCAGTACTTC.

This clonotype was detected many times. CDR3 DNA: TGTGCCAGCGGGGGGGACCCCACTGAAGCTTTCTTT. Protein: CASGGDPTEAFF. The rearrangement joins TRBV6-5 to TRBJ1-1; weak D call: TRBD1 (5 bases). Trimming left V 8 bases short and J 4 bases short, with 11 bases between. CDR3 length: 12 amino acids. CDR1 and CDR2 from the germline V gene are MNHEY and SVGAGI.

The chain links TRBV15 to TRBJ1-5; D unclear. This CDR3 region has 15 residues. The V end was cut by 2 bases, the J end by 7 bases, with 15 bases between. In germline, CDR1 is LNHNV, CDR2 YYDKDF (reference sequence). CDR3 DNA: TGTGCCACCAGCAGAACCCAAGGCCCCAACCAGCCCCAGCATTTT. Its protein is CATSRTQGPNQPQHF. Combining the CDR3 with reference TRBV15 and TRBJ1-5 gives the whole variable domain DAMVIQNPRYQVTQFGKPVTLSCSQTLNHNVMYWYQQKSSQAPKLLFHYYDKDFNNEADTPDNFQSRRPNTSFCFLDIRSPGLGDTAMYLCATSRTQGPNQPQHFGDGTRLSIL.

This chain uses TRBV27 with TRBJ1-5; D gene unclear. The V and J ends lost 2 bases and 3 bases respectively, with 8 bases between them. This CDR3 is 14 amino acids long. CDR1 and CDR2 from the germline V gene are MNHEY and SMNVEV (reference sequence). The CDR3 reads CASSLPGPNQPQHF. DNA of the CDR3: TGTGCCAGCAGTTTACCAGGACCCAATCAGCCCCAGCATTTT.

The V call is TRBV20-1, the J call TRBJ2-5; TRBD1 matches at 9 bases. The CDR3 has 13 residues. V gave up 6 bases and J gave up 3 bases; unmatched junction bases: 5. CDR1 is DFQATT, CDR2 SNEGSKA, per germline (reference sequence). Written as DNA, the CDR3 is TGCAGTGCAGACCGGGACAGGGAAGAGACCCAGTACTTC. Protein: CSADRDREETQYF.

This clonotype was recorded at least ten times. The V and J genes are TRBV5-1 and TRBJ1-1; TRBD1 might be the D (5 bases). The ends were cut back, 1 base at V and 4 bases at J, with 11 bases in the middle. The CDR3 totals 14 residues. Germline CDR1 is SGHRS and CDR2 is YFSETQ. The CDR3 protein is CASSLWGGLTEAFF. Here the CDR3 DNA reads TGCGCCAGCAGCTTGTGGGGGGGACTCACTGAAGCTTTCTTT.

In this sample, this clonotype turned up many times. The chain employs TRBV9 and TRBJ2-2; D is unresolved. Germline CDR1 SGDLS, CDR2 YYNGEE. The CDR3 has 13 amino acids. V gave up 0 bases and J gave up 4 bases, with 4 bases separating them. CDR3: CASSVEVTGELFF. CDR3 nucleotide sequence: TGTGCCAGCAGCGTAGAGGTCACCGGGGAGCTGTTTTTT.

At least ten counts were recorded for this clonotype. This chain joins TRBV11-2 and TRBJ2-5, with D possibly matching TRBD2 (6 bases). V lost 5 bases and J 1 base, leaving 17 bases between the germline ends. Germline loops: CDR1 SGHAT, CDR2 FQNNGV. This CDR3 has 16 residues. For the CDR3, the DNA is TGTGCCAGCAGCCTGGGGGTGGCGGGAATCCAAGAGACCCAGTACTTC. Residues: CASSLGVAGIQETQYF. Combining the CDR3 with reference TRBV11-2 and TRBJ2-5 gives the whole variable domain EAGVAQSPRYKIIEKRQSVAFWCNPISGHATLYWYQQILGQGPKLLIQFQNNGVVDDSQLPKDRFSAERLKGVDSTLKIQPAKLEDSAVYLCASSLGVAGIQETQYFGPGTRLLVL.

This clonotype was observed many times. This sequence joins TRBV27 and TRBJ2-7; D is unresolved. The CDR3 totals 13 residues. Germline V CDR1 and CDR2: MNHEY, SMNVEV (reference sequence). Trimming stripped 3 bases from V and 6 bases from J, with 12 bases between. CDR3: CASSFRRHGEQYF. The CDR3 DNA is TGTGCCAGCAGTTTCCGCCGACACGGCGAGCAGTACTTC.